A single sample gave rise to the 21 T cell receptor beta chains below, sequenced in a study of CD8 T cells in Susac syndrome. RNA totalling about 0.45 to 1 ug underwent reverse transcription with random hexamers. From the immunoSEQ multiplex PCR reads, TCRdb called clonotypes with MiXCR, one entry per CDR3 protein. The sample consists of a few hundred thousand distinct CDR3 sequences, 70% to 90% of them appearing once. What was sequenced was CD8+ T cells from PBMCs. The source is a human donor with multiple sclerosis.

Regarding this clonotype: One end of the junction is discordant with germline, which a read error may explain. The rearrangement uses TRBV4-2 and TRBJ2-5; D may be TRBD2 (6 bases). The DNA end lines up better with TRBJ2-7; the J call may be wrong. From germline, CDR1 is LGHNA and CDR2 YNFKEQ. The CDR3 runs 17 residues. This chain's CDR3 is CAGSQKPTGLHQAEQYF. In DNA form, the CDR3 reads TGTGCCGGCAGCCAAAAGCCGACGGGACTCCACCAGGCCGAGCAGTACTTC.

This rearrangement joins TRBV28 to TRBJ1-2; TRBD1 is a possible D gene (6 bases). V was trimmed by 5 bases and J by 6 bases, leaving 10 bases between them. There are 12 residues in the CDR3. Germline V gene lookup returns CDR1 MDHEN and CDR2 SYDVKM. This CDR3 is CASSARGNGYTF. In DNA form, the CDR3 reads TGTGCCAGCAGTGCAAGGGGGAATGGCTACACCTTC.

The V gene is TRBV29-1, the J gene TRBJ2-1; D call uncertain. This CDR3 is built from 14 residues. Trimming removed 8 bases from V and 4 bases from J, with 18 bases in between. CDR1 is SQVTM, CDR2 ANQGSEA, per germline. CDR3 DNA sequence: TGCAGCTTCGATGACCATACATCATACAATGAGCAGTTCTTC. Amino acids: CSFDDHTSYNEQFF.

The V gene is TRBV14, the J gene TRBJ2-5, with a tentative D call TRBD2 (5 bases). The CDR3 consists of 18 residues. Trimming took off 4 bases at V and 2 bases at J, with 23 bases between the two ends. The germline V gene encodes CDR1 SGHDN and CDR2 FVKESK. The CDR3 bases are TGTGCCAGCAGCCTTCGACCGACCCTGGAGGAGTATCAAGAGACCCAGTACTTC. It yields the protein CASSLRPTLEEYQETQYF.

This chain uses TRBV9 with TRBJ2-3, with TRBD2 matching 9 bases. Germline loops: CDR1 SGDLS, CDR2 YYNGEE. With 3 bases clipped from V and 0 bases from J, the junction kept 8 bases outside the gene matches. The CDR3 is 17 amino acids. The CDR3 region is CASSGLVAGGSTDTQYF. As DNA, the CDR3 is TGTGCCAGCAGCGGCCTGGTTGCGGGAGGGAGCACAGATACGCAGTATTTT. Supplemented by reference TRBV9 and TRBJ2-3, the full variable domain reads DSGVTQTPKHLITATGQRVTLRCSPRSGDLSVYWYQQSLDQGLQFLIQYYNGEERAKGNILERFSAQQFPDLHSELNLSSLELGDSALYFCASSGLVAGGSTDTQYFGPGTRLTVL.

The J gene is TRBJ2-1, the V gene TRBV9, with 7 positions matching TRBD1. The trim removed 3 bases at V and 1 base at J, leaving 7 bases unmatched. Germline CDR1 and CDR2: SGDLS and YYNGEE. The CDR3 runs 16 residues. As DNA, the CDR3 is TGTGCCAGCAGCGCCCCAGGGGGTCCTTCCTACAATGAGCAGTTCTTC. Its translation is CASSAPGGPSYNEQFF.

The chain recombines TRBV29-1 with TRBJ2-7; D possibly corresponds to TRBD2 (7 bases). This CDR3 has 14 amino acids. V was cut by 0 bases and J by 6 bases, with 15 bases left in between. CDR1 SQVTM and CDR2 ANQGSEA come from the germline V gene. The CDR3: CSVEDRGAPREQYF. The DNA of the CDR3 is TGCAGCGTTGAAGATCGGGGGGCCCCTCGCGAGCAGTACTTC.

The CDR3 bases are TGTGCCAGCAGCCCACAAAGGTACACCGGGGAGCTGTTTTTT. Residues: CASSPQRYTGELFF. The chain couples TRBV7-9 to TRBJ2-2; D is unclear. The CDR3 length is 14 residues. CDR1 is SEHNR and CDR2 is FQNEAQ in the germline V gene (reference sequence). Between the trimmed V and J ends, which lost 5 bases and 3 bases, there was a span of 10 bases. The full variable domain, rest sourced from reference TRBV7-9 and TRBJ2-2, is DTGVSQNPRHKITKRGQNVTFRCDPISEHNRLYWYRQTLGQGPEFLTYFQNEAQLEKSRLLSDRFSAERPKGSFSTLEIQRTEQGDSAMYLCASSPQRYTGELFFGEGSRLTVL.

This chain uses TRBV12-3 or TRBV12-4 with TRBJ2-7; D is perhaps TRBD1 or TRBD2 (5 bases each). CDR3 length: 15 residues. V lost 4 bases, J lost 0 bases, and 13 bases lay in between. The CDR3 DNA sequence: TGTGCCAGCAGTTCACGGGACCGACTCTCCTACGAGCAGTACTTC. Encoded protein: CASSSRDRLSYEQYF.

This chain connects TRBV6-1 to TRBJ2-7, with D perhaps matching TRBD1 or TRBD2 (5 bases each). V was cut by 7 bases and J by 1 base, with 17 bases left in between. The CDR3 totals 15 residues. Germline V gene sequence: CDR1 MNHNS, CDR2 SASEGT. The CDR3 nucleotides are TGTGCCAGCATTATGGGAGCAGGACAATCCTACGAGCAGTACTTC. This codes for CASIMGAGQSYEQYF.

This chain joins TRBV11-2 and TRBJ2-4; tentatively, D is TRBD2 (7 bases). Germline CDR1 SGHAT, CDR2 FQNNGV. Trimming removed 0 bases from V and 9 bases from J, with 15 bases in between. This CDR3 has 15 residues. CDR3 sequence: CASSLEGGASGIQYF. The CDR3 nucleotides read TGTGCCAGCAGCTTAGAAGGGGGGGCAAGCGGCATTCAGTACTTC.

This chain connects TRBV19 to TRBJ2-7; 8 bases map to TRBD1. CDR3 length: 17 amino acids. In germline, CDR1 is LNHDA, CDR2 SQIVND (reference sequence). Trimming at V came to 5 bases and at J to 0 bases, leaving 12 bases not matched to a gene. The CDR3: CASSLSWADRDSYEQYF. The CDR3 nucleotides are TGTGCCAGTAGTTTGAGTTGGGCGGACAGGGACTCCTACGAGCAGTACTTC. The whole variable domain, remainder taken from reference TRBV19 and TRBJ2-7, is DGGITQSPKYLFRKEGQNVTLSCEQNLNHDAMYWYRQDPGQGLRLIYYSQIVNDFQKGDIAEGYSVSREKKESFPLTVTSAQKNPTAFYLCASSLSWADRDSYEQYFGPGTRLTVT.

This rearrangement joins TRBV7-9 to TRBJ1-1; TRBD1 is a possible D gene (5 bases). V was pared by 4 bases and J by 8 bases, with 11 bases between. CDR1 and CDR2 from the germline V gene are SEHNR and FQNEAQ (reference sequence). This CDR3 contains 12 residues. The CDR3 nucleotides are TGTGCCAGCAGCTCGAGGACATTCGAAGCTTTCTTT. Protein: CASSSRTFEAFF.

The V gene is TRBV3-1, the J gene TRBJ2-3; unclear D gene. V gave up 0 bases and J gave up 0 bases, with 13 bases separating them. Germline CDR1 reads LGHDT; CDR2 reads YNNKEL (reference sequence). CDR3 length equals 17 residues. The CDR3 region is CASSQDYRQISTDTQYF. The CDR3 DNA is TGTGCCAGCAGCCAAGATTATCGGCAGATTAGCACAGATACGCAGTATTTT.

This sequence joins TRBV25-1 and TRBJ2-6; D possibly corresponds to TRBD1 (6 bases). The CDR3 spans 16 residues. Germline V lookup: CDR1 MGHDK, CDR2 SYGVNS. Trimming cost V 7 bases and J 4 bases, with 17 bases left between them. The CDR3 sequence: CASIGPTGTGANVLTF. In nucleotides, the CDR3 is TGTGCCAGCATCGGGCCAACAGGGACCGGGGCCAACGTCCTGACTTTC.

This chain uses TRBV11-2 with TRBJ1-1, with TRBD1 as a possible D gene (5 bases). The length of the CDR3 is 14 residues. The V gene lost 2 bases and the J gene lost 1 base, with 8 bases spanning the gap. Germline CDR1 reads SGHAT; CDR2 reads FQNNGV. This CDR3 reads CASSLWGGNTEAFF. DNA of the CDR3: TGTGCCAGCAGCTTATGGGGCGGGAACACTGAAGCTTTCTTT.

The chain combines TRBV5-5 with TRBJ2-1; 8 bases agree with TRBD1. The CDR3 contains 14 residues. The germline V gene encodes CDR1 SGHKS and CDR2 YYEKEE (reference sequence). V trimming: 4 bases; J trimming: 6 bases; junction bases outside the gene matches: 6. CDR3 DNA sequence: TGTGCCAGCAGCCCAAGGACAGGGAGCAATGAGCAGTTCTTC. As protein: CASSPRTGSNEQFF.

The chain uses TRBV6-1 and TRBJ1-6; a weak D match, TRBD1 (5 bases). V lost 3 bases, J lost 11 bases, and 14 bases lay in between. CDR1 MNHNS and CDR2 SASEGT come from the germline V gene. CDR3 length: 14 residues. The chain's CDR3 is CASSDSGGGTPLHF. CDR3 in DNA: TGTGCCAGCAGTGATTCCGGGGGGGGTACACCCCTCCACTTT.

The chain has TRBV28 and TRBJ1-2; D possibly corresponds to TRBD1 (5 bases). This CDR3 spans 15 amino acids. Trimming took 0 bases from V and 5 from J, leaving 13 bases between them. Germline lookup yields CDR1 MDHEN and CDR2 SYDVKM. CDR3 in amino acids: CASSLWRGRRYGYTF. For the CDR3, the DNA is TGTGCCAGCAGTTTATGGAGGGGACGGAGGTATGGCTACACCTTC.

CDR3 residues: CASLKQGRNQPQHF. In nucleotides, the CDR3 is TGTGCCAGCTTAAAACAGGGCCGAAATCAGCCCCAGCATTTT. The gene calls are TRBV12-3 or TRBV12-4 and TRBJ1-5, with D perhaps matching TRBD1 (6 bases). The ends were cut back, 8 bases at V and 4 bases at J, with 15 bases in the middle. This CDR3 contains 14 residues.

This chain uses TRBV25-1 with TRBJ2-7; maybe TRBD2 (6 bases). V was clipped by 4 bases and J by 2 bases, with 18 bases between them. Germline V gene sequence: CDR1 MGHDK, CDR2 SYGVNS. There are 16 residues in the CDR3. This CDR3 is CASSGLRDSGTYEQYF. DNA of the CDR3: TGTGCCAGCAGTGGCCTCCGGGACTCCGGAACCTACGAGCAGTACTTC.